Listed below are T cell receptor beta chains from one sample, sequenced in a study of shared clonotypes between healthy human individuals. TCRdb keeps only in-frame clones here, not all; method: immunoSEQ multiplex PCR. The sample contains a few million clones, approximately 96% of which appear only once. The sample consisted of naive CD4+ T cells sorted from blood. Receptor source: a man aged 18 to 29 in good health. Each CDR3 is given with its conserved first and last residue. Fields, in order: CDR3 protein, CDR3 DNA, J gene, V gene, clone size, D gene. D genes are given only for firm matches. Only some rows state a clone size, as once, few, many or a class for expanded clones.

CASSLTAGLNEQYF TGTGCCAGCAGCTTAACAGCGGGACTCAACGAGCAGTACTTC TRBJ2-7 TRBV7-2 . TRBD2
CASSPGYSANYGYTF TGTGCCAGCTCACCCGGGTATTCCGCTAACTATGGCTACACCTTC TRBJ1-2 TRBV18 . .
CASSQGPGTADTQYF TGCGCCAGCAGCCAAGGCCCGGGCACCGCCGATACGCAGTATTTT TRBJ2-3 TRBV4-3 . .
CAWSVAQETQYF TGTGCCTGGAGTGTGGCTCAAGAGACCCAGTACTTC TRBJ2-5 TRBV30 . .
CAIRWVGGYTF TGTGCCATACGCTGGGTGGGTGGCTACACCTTC TRBJ1-2 TRBV6-5 . .
CASGSGELFF TGTGCCAGCGGTTCCGGGGAGCTGTTTTTT TRBJ2-2 TRBV6-5 once .
CASSLATGDEQFF TGTGCCAGCAGCTTAGCGACAGGGGACGAGCAGTTCTTC TRBJ2-1 TRBV7-9 . TRBD1
CASSQDPAGNTGELFF TGCGCCAGCAGCCAAGATCCAGCGGGGAACACCGGGGAGCTGTTTTTT TRBJ2-2 TRBV4-1 . .
CASSSGEGAFGSPLHF TGTGCCAGCAGCTCGGGGGAGGGGGCATTTGGTTCACCCCTCCACTTT TRBJ1-6 TRBV5-6 . TRBD1
CATFGQGGTEAFF TGTGCCACATTCGGACAGGGAGGCACTGAAGCTTTCTTT TRBJ1-1 TRBV27 . TRBD1
CASRPPAADTQYF TGTGCCAGCAGACCCCCGGCAGCAGATACGCAGTATTTT TRBJ2-3 TRBV6-5 . .
CASMFGSMNTEAFF TGTGCCAGCATGTTTGGGTCCATGAACACTGAAGCTTTCTTT TRBJ1-1 TRBV6-5 . .
CASSLVAGGLREETQYF TGTGCCAGCAGCTTAGTTGCGGGGGGGCTTAGGGAAGAGACCCAGTACTTC TRBJ2-5 TRBV11-2 . TRBD2
CASSIGQGPTDTQYF TGCGCCAGCAGCATAGGACAGGGGCCCACAGATACGCAGTATTTT TRBJ2-3 TRBV5-1 . TRBD1
CASSLTGTGTEAFF TGCGCCAGCAGCTTGACCGGGACAGGGACTGAAGCTTTCTTT TRBJ1-1 TRBV5-1 . TRBD1
CAWSPAGWYYEQYF TGTGCCTGGAGTCCGGCCGGCTGGTACTACGAGCAGTACTTC TRBJ2-7 TRBV30 . .
CASSNSFGTDTQYF TGTGCCAGTAGTAATAGTTTTGGCACAGATACGCAGTATTTT TRBJ2-3 TRBV19 . .
CASSEAPGEKLFF TGTGCCAGCAGTGAAGCCCCGGGGGAAAAACTGTTTTTT TRBJ1-4 TRBV6-1 once .
CASSQVPGPSGGYTF TGCGCCAGCAGCCAAGTCCCAGGTCCTTCTGGTGGCTACACCTTC TRBJ1-2 TRBV4-1 . .
CASSESKPGGALQPQHF TGCGCCAGCAGTGAGTCGAAGCCCGGGGGGGCTCTTCAGCCCCAGCATTTT TRBJ1-5 TRBV10-2 . .
CASSLGSTGELFF TGTGCTAGCAGCTTAGGGTCCACCGGGGAGCTGTTTTTT TRBJ2-2 TRBV7-7 . .
CASRVLAGSTDTQYF TGTGCCAGCAGAGTCCTAGCGGGAAGCACAGATACGCAGTATTTT TRBJ2-3 TRBV27 . TRBD2
CASSLQPGDTHDYTF TGTGCCAGCAGTTTACAGCCGGGGGACACTCATGACTACACCTTC TRBJ1-2 TRBV27 . .
CASKETSFQETQYF TGCGCCAGCAAAGAGACTAGTTTCCAAGAGACCCAGTACTTC TRBJ2-5 TRBV10-2 once .
CATTILLLYNEQFF TGTGCCACCACTATCCTCCTACTCTACAATGAGCAGTTCTTC TRBJ2-1 TRBV28 . .
CASSTGTGRYEQYF TGCGCCAGCAGCACGGGGACAGGGCGCTACGAGCAGTACTTC TRBJ2-7 TRBV5-1 . TRBD1
CATTGQLSTDTQYF TGTGCCACCACGGGACAGCTAAGCACAGATACGCAGTATTTT TRBJ2-3 TRBV10-3 . TRBD1
CASSPGFMSSYEQYF TGTGCCAGCAGTCCAGGGTTCATGAGCTCCTACGAGCAGTACTTC TRBJ2-7 TRBV28 . .
CAWSPGLASAGEQFF TGTGCCTGGAGTCCGGGGCTAGCCTCAGCGGGTGAGCAGTTCTTC TRBJ2-1 TRBV30 . .
CASRVATNEKLFF TGCGCCAGCAGAGTTGCAACTAATGAAAAACTGTTTTTT TRBJ1-4 TRBV5-1 . .
CATSLGGSAYKQYF TGTGCCACCAGCCTTGGGGGCTCAGCCTACAAGCAGTACTTC TRBJ2-7 TRBV15 . .
CASSQGVGGDTEAFF TGCGCCAGCAGCCAAGGCGTGGGTGGGGACACTGAAGCTTTCTTT TRBJ1-1 TRBV4-1 . .
CASRGQAYEQYF TGTGCCAGCAGGGGACAAGCCTACGAGCAGTACTTC TRBJ2-7 TRBV2 . .
CASSLSPGGSAKGYEQYF TGTGCCAGCAGCTTGTCTCCCGGCGGGTCCGCTAAAGGGTACGAGCAGTACTTC TRBJ2-7 TRBV7-2 . .
CASSVGLAGGQETQYF TGTGCCAGCAGCGTAGGACTAGCGGGGGGGCAAGAGACCCAGTACTTC TRBJ2-5 TRBV9 . TRBD2
CASSLGTPSGNTIYF TGCGCCAGCAGCTTGGGGACGCCCTCTGGAAACACCATATATTTT TRBJ1-3 TRBV5-1 once .
CASSYGASRGLYEQYF TGTGCCAGCAGCTACGGGGCTTCGAGGGGGTTGTACGAGCAGTACTTC TRBJ2-7 TRBV5-6 . .
CASSVTGGSNYGYTF TGTGCCAGTAGTGTTACAGGGGGTTCTAACTATGGCTACACCTTC TRBJ1-2 TRBV19 . TRBD1
CASSLDINEKLFF TGTGCCAGCAGCTTAGACATAAATGAAAAACTGTTTTTT TRBJ1-4 TRBV7-9 . .
CASSLDRAKNIQYF TGTGCCAGCAGCTTGGATCGAGCCAAAAACATTCAGTACTTC TRBJ2-4 TRBV5-6 . .
CAISALIAGTSLQYEQYF TGTGCCATCAGTGCCTTGATAGCGGGAACATCCCTACAATACGAGCAGTACTTC TRBJ2-7 TRBV10-3 . TRBD2
CASSRGLGETQYF TGTGCCAGCAGCCGGGGACTAGGGGAGACCCAGTACTTC TRBJ2-5 TRBV14 . TRBD2
CASSLGLAGGGETQYF TGTGCCAGCAGCCTGGGACTAGCGGGAGGCGGGGAGACCCAGTACTTC TRBJ2-5 TRBV7-2 . TRBD2
CASLKEGDTQYF TGTGCCAGCCTTAAAGAGGGGGATACGCAGTATTTT TRBJ2-3 TRBV2 . .
CASSLAREVGNQPQHF TGTGCCAGCAGCTTAGCGCGAGAAGTCGGCAATCAGCCCCAGCATTTT TRBJ1-5 TRBV7-9 . .
CSAPGVTYTF TGCAGTGCCCCAGGCGTAACCTACACCTTC TRBJ1-2 TRBV20-1 . .
CAMRYDGGDYGYTF TGTGCCATGAGGTACGACGGAGGGGACTATGGCTACACCTTC TRBJ1-2 TRBV10-3 . .
CASSESLAGVTYEQYF TGCGCCAGCAGTGAGTCATTAGCGGGAGTGACCTACGAGCAGTACTTC TRBJ2-7 TRBV10-1 . TRBD2
CASKPALGQLKETQYF TGTGCCAGCAAGCCCGCCCTCGGACAGTTGAAAGAGACCCAGTACTTC TRBJ2-5 TRBV25-1 . .
CSAIPTSIQETQYF TGCAGCGCAATACCTACTAGCATCCAAGAGACCCAGTACTTC TRBJ2-5 TRBV29-1 . .
CASGRGTDEAIAKNIQYF TGTGCCAGTGGACGCGGGACAGACGAAGCTATAGCCAAAAACATTCAGTACTTC TRBJ2-4 TRBV19 . .